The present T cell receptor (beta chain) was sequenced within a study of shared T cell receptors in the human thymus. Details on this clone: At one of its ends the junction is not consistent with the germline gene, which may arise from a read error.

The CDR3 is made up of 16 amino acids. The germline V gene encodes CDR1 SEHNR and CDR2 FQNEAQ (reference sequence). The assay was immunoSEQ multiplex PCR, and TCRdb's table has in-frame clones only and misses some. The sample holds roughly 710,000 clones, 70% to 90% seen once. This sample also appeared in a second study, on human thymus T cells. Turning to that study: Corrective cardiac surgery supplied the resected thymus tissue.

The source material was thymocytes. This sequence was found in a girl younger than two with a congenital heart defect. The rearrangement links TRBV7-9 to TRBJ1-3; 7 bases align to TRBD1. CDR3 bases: TGTGCCAGCAGAGACTTTAGACAGGGTTGTGGAGACACCATATATTTT. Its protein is CASRDFRQGCGDTIYF.